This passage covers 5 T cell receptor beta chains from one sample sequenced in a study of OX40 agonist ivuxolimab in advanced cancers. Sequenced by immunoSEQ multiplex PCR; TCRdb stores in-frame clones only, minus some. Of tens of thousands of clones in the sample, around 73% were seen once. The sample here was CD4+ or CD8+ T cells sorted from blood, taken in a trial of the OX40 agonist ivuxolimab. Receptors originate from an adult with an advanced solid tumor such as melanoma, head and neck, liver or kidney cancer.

The DNA for the CDR3 is TGTGCCAGCAGTTGGGGATTTCCGCTGACTAGCACAGATACGCAGTATTTT. It encodes CASSWGFPLTSTDTQYF. The chain links TRBV27 to TRBJ2-3; D is ambiguous. Trimming cost V 4 bases and J 0 bases, with 17 bases left between them. The CDR3 runs 17 residues. Germline values: CDR1 MNHEY, CDR2 SMNVEV (reference sequence).

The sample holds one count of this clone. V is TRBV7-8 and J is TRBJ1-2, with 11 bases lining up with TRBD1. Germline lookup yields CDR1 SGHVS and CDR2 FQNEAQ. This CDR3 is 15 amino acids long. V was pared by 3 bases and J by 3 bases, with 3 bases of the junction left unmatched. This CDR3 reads CASSLGTGGYYGYTF. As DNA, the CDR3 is TGTGCCAGCAGCTTGGGGACAGGGGGGTACTATGGCTACACCTTC.

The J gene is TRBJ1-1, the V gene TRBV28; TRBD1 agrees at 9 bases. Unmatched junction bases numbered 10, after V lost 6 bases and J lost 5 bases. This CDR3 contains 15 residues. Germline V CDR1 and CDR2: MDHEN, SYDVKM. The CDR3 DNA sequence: TGTGCCAGCAGCCCCCGGGACAGGGATGGGACTGAAGCTTTCTTT. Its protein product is CASSPRDRDGTEAFF.

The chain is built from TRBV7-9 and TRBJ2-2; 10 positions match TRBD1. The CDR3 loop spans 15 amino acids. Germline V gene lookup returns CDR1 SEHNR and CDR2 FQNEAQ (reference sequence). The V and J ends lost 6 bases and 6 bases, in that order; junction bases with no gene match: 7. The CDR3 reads CASSLPGQGAGELFF. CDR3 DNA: TGTGCCAGCAGTTTACCCGGACAGGGGGCCGGGGAGCTGTTTTTT. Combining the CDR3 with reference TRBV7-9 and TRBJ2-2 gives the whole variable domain DTGVSQNPRHKITKRGQNVTFRCDPISEHNRLYWYRQTLGQGPEFLTYFQNEAQLEKSRLLSDRFSAERPKGSFSTLEIQRTEQGDSAMYLCASSLPGQGAGELFFGEGSRLTVL.

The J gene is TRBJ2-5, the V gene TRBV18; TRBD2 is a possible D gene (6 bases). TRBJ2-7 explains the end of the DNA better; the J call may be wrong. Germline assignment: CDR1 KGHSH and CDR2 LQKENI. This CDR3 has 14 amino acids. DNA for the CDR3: TGTGCCAGCTCCCTTGGGGGGAGGTTCGACGAGCAGTACTTC. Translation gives CASSLGGRFDEQYF.